This T cell receptor beta chain was sequenced in a study of T cell responses to AZD1222 COVID-19 vaccine. As for this clone: Its target is not known.

V lost 5 bases, J lost 3 bases, and 11 bases stayed unmatched. This CDR3 comprises 17 residues. Germline CDR1 and CDR2: LNHDA and SQIVND (reference sequence). Libraries were prepared by immunoSEQ multiplex PCR; TCRdb keeps only in-frame clonotypes and omits some of them. This sample has tens of thousands of clones, with about four fifths found just once. Findings and caveats of the study: Vaccine-related CD4 TCRs covered spike, predominating at 160-218 and 743-854. Scientists sampled the repertoires only once the peak T cell response had passed.

The sequences come from peripheral blood, collected 28 days after the second AZD1222 dose. V and J are TRBV19 and TRBJ1-5; TRBD1 matches at 9 bases. The TCR comes from an adult who received the AZD1222 COVID-19 vaccine. CDR3 region: CASSLSRDRAANQPQHF. The CDR3 region has the DNA TGTGCCAGTAGTTTAAGCCGGGACAGGGCCGCCAATCAGCCCCAGCATTTT. The full variable domain, with the rest looked up from reference TRBV19 and TRBJ1-5, is DGGITQSPKYLFRKEGQNVTLSCEQNLNHDAMYWYRQDPGQGLRLIYYSQIVNDFQKGDIAEGYSVSREKKESFPLTVTSAQKNPTAFYLCASSLSRDRAANQPQHFGDGTRLSIL.